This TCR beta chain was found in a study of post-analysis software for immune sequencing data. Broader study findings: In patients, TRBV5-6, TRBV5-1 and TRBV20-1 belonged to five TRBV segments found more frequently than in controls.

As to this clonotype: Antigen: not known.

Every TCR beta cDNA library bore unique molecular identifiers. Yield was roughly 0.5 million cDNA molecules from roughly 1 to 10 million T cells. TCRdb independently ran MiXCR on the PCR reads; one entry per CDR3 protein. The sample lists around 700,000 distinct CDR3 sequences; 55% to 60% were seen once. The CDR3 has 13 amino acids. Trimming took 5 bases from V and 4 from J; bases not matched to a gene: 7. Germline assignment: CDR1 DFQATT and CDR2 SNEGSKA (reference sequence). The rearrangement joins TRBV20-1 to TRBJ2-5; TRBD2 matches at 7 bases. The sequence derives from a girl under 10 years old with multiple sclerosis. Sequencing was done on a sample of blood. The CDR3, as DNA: TGCAGTGCTCCCAGAGTAGCGGGAGAGACCCAGTACTTC. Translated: CSAPRVAGETQYF.